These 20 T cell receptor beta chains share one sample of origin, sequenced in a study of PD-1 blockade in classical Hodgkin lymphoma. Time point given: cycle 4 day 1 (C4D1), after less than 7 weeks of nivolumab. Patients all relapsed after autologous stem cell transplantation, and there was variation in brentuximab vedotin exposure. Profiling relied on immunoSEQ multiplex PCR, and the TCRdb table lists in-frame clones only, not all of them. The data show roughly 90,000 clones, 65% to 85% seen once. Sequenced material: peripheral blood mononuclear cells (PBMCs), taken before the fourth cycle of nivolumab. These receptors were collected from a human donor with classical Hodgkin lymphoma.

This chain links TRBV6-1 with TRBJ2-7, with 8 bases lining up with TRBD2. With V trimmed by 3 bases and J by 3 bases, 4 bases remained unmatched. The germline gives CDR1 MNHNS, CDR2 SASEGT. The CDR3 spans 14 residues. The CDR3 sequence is CASSDGGAVYEQYF. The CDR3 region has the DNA TGTGCCAGCAGTGACGGGGGGGCCGTCTACGAGCAGTACTTC.

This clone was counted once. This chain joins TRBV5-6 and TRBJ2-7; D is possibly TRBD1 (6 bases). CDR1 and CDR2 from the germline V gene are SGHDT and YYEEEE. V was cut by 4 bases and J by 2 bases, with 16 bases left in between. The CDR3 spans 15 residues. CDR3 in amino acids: CASSARDILTYEQYF. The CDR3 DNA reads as TGTGCCAGCAGCGCCCGGGACATCCTAACCTACGAGCAGTACTTC.

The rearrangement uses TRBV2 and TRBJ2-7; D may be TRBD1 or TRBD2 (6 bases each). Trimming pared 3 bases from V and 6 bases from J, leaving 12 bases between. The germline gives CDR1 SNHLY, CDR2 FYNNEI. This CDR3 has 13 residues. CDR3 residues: CASSEGGISEQYF. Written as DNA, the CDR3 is TGTGCCAGCAGTGAGGGGGGCATTTCCGAGCAGTACTTC.

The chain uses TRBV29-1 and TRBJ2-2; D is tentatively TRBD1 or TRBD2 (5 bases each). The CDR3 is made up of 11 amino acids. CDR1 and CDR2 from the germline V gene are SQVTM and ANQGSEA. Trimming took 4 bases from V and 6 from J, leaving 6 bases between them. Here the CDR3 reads CSVGGSGELFF. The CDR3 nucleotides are TGCAGCGTTGGGGGGTCCGGGGAGCTGTTTTTT.

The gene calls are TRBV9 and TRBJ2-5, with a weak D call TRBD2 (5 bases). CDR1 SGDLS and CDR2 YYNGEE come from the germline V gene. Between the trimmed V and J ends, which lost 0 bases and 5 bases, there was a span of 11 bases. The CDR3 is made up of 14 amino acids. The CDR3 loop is CASSVGPGGETQYF. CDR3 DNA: TGTGCCAGCAGCGTAGGGCCGGGCGGGGAGACCCAGTACTTC.

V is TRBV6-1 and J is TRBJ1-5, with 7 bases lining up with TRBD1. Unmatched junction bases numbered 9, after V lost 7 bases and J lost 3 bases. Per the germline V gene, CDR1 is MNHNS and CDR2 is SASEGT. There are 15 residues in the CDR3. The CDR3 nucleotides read TGTGCCAGCACGGGGCAGGGGGTCGTCAATCAGCCCCAGCATTTT. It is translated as CASTGQGVVNQPQHF.

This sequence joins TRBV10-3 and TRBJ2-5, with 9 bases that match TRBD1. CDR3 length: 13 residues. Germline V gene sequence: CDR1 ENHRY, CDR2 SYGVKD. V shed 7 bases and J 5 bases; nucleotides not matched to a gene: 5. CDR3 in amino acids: CAINRDRAETQYF. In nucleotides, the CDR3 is TGTGCCATCAATCGGGACAGGGCGGAGACCCAGTACTTC.

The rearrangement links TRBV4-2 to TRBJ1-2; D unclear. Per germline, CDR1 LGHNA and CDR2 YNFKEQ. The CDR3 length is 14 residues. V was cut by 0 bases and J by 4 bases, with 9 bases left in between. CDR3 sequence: CASSQDLQPYGYTF. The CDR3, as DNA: TGTGCCAGCAGCCAAGATCTACAGCCCTATGGCTACACCTTC.

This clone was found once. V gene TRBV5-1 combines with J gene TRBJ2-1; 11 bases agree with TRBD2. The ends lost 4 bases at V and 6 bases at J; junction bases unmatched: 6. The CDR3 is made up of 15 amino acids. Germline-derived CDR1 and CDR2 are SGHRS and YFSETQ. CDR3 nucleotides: TGCGCCAGCAGCCCCGGGACTAGCGGAGGCAATGAGCAGTTCTTC. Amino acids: CASSPGTSGGNEQFF.

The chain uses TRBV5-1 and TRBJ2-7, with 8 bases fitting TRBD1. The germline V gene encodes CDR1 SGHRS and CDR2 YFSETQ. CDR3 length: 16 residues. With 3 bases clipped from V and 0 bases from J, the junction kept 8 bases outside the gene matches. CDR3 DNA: TGCGCCAGCAGCTGGCACAGGACAGGGAGCTCCTACGAGCAGTACTTC. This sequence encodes CASSWHRTGSSYEQYF.

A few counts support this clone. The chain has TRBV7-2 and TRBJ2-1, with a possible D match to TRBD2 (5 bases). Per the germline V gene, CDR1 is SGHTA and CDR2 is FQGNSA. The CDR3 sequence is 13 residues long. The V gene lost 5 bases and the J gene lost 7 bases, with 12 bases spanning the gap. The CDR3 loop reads CASSPPPGNEQFF. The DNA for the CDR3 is TGTGCCAGCAGCCCCCCCCCGGGGAATGAGCAGTTCTTC.

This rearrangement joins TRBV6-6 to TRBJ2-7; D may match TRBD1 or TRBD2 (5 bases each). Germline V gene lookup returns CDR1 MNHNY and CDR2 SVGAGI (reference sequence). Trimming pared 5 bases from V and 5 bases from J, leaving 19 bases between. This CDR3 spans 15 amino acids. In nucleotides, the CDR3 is TGTGCCAGCAGTCTCTCGGCGGGCTCGGGGCACGAGCAGTACTTC. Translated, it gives CASSLSAGSGHEQYF.

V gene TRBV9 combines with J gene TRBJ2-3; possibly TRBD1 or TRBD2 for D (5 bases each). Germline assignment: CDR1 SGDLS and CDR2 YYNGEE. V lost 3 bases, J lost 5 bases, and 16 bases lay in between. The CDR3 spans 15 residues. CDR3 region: CASSADPGRVDTQYF. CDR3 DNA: TGTGCCAGCAGCGCCGACCCGGGGCGGGTAGATACGCAGTATTTT.

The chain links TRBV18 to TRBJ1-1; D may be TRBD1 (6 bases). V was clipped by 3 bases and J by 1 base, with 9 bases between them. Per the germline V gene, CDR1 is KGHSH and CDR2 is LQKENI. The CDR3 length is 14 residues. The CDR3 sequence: CASSPDRTNTEAFF. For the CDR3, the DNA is TGTGCCAGCTCACCTGACAGGACGAACACTGAAGCTTTCTTT.

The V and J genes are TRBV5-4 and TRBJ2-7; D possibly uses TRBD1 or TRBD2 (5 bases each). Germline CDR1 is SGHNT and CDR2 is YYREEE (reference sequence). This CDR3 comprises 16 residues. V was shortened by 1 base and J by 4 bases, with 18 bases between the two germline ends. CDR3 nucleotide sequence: TGTGCCAGCAGCTTGTTTGCCGGGGCCAGAAGTTACGAGCAGTACTTC. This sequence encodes CASSLFAGARSYEQYF.

The CDR3 loop reads CATPIRPGGASGANVLTF. The CDR3 DNA sequence: TGTGCCACCCCGATTCGACCAGGAGGGGCCTCTGGGGCCAACGTCCTGACTTTC. The genes are TRBV2 and TRBJ2-6, with D tentatively TRBD2 (6 bases). The CDR3 consists of 18 residues. V was trimmed by 10 bases and J by 0 bases, leaving 22 bases between them. The germline gives CDR1 SNHLY, CDR2 FYNNEI.

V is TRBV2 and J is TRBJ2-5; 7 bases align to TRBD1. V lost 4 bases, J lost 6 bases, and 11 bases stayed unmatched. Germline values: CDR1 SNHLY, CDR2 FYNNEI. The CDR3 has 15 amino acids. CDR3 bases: TGTGCCAGCAGTGGGGACAGTACTAGAGGGCAGACCCAGTACTTC. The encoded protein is CASSGDSTRGQTQYF.

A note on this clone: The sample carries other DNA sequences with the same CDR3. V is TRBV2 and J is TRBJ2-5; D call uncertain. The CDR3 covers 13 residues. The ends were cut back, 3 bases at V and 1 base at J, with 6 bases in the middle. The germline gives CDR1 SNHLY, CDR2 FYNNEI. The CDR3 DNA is TGTGCCAGCAGTGACGTAAGCCAAGAGACCCAGTACTTC. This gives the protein CASSDVSQETQYF.

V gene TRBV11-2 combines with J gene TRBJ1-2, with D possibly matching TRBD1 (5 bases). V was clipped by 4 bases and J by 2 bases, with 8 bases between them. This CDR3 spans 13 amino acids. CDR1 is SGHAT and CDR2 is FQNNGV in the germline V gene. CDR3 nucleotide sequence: TGTGCCAGCAGCTCGACAGACAACTATGGCTACACCTTC. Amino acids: CASSSTDNYGYTF.

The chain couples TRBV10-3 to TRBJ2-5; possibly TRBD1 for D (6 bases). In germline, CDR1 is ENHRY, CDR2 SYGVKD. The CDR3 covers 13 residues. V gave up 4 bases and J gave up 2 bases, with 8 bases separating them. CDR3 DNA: TGTGCCATCAGTGGCGGACAGCAAGAGACCCAGTACTTC. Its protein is CAISGGQQETQYF.